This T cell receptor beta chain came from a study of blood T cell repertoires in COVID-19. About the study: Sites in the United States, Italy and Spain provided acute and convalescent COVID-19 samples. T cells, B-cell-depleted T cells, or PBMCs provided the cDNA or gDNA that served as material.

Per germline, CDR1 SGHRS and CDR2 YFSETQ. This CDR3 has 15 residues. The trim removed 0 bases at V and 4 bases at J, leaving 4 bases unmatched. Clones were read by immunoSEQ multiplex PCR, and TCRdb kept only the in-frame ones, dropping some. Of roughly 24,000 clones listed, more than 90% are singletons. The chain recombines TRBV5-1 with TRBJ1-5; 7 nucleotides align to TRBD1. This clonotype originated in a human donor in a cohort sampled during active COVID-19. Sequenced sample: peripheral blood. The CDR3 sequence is CASSLGDSLNQPQHF. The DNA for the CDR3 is TGCGCCAGCAGCTTGGGGGACAGCTTGAATCAGCCCCAGCATTTT.